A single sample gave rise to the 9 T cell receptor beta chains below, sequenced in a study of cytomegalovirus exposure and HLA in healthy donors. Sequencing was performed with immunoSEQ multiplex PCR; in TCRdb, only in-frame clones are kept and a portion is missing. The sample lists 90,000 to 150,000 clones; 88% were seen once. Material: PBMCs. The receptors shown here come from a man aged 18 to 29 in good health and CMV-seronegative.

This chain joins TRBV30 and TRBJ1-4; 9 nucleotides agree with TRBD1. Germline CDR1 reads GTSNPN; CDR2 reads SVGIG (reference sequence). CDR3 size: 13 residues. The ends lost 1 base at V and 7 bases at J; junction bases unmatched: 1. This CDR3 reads CAWSATGGEKLFF. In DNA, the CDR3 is TGTGCCTGGAGTGCGACAGGGGGTGAAAAACTGTTTTTT.

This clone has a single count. The CDR3 DNA sequence: TGTGCCAGCAGTAGCGGTATCTATAGCAATCAGCCCCAGCATTTT. Residues: CASSSGIYSNQPQHF. The chain recombines TRBV27 with TRBJ1-5; D is uncertain. The germline V gene encodes CDR1 MNHEY and CDR2 SMNVEV (reference sequence). The CDR3 is 15 amino acids. The V end was cut by 5 bases, the J end by 0 bases, with 11 bases between.

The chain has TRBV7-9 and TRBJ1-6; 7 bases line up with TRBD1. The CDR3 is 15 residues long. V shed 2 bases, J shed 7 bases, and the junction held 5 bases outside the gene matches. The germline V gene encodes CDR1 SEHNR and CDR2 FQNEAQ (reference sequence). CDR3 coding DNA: TGTGCCAGCAGCTTACCGGGACAGATCAATTCACCCCTCCACTTT. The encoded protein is CASSLPGQINSPLHF.

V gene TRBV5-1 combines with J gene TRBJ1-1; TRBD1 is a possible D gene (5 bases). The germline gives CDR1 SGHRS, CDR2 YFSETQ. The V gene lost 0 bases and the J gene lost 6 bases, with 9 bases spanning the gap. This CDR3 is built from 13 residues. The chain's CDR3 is CASSLVGRAEAFF. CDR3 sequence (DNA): TGCGCCAGCAGCTTGGTAGGCAGGGCTGAAGCTTTCTTT.

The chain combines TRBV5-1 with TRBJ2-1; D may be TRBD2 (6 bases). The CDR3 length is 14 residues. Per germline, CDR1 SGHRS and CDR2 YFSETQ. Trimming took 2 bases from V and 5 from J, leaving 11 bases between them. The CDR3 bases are TGCGCCAGCAGCTTTGGGACTCAACACAATGAGCAGTTCTTC. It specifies CASSFGTQHNEQFF.

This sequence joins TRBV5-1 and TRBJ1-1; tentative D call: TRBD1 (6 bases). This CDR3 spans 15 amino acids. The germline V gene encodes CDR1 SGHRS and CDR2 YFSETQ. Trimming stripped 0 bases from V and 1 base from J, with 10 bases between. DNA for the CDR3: TGCGCCAGCAGCTTGGCCCAGGGGAAGAACACTGAAGCTTTCTTT. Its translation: CASSLAQGKNTEAFF.

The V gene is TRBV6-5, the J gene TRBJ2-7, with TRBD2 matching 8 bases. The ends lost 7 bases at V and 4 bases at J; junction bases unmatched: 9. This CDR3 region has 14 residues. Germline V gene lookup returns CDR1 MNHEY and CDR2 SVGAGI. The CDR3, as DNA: TGTGCCAGCAAGTTGGGACGGGAGGGTTACGAGCAGTACTTC. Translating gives CASKLGREGYEQYF.

CDR3 coding DNA: TGCAGCGCACCGGGGCGGGAACCCCCCTACGAGCAGTACTTC. This codes for CSAPGREPPYEQYF. The chain uses TRBV29-1 and TRBJ2-7; weak D call: TRBD2 (6 bases). CDR1 is SQVTM and CDR2 is ANQGSEA in the germline V gene. The V and J ends lost 7 bases and 2 bases respectively, with 18 bases between them. CDR3 length: 14 residues.

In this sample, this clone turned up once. The DNA of the CDR3 is TGTGCCAGTAGTCCCCGGGACAGAATTATACTAGGGGAAAAACTGTTTTTT. The encoded protein is CASSPRDRIILGEKLFF. This sequence joins TRBV19 and TRBJ1-4, with 7 bases fitting TRBD1. Germline assignment: CDR1 LNHDA and CDR2 SQIVND (reference sequence). The CDR3 runs to 17 residues. With V trimmed by 5 bases and J by 8 bases, 17 bases remained unmatched.